This T cell receptor (beta chain) comes out of a study of Graves' ophthalmopathy and Graves' hyperthyroidism. This clonotype has just a few counts. A much larger clone differs by one base, so this may be a read error. The conserved final phenylalanine or tryptophan is absent from the CDR3, which likely points to a read error. CDR1 and CDR2 from the germline V gene are MNHNS and SASEGT. With 4 bases removed from V and 5 bases from J, the gap between germline ends came to 14 bases. The CDR3 length is 14 residues. RNA transcripts yielded amplified TCR beta CDR3 regions. Investigators did first-round RT-PCR with HTBI primers, then second-round multiplex PCR. TCRdb used MiXCR to reprocess the multiplex PCR reads, holding one entry per CDR3 protein. The profile shows 600,000 to 650,000 distinct CDR3 sequences, 20% to 25% of them singletons.

This clonotype was sampled from a woman between 18 and 29 years old with stable Graves' hyperthyroidism. Some clones in this sample may be carry-over from other donors' samples. Input material: peripheral blood. The rearrangement joins TRBV6-1 to TRBJ1-1; D unresolved. In nucleotides, the CDR3 is TGTGCCAGCAGTGTTGAAGTCGGGCGGACTGAAGCTTTCCTT. It codes for CASSVEVGRTEAFL.